The 21 T cell receptor beta chains reported below all come from one sample, sequenced in a study of T-cell reconstitution after alpha-beta-depleted transplantation in children. Construction of the TCRbeta library involved unique molecular identifiers. TCRdb re-called the PCR reads with MiXCR, one entry per CDR3 protein. This table holds 500,000 to 600,000 distinct CDR3 sequences, 25% to 30% found once. Sequenced material: PBMCs, taken before TCRalphabeta/CD19-depleted stem cell transplant. Receptors originate from a boy under three years old with Wiskott-Aldrich syndrome, due to receive a stem cell transplant.

The V gene is TRBV20-1, the J gene TRBJ2-5; D is undetermined. The CDR3 has 16 amino acids. V was clipped by 0 bases and J by 7 bases, with 21 bases between them. CDR1 is DFQATT, CDR2 SNEGSKA, per germline (reference sequence). The CDR3 DNA follows: TGCAGTGCTAGAGATTATCGTCACAGTAAGAATCCGACCCAGTACTTC. It is translated as CSARDYRHSKNPTQYF.

This clonotype has more than one count but fewer than ten. This chain joins TRBV20-1 and TRBJ2-7; 11 bases are shared with TRBD1. V shed 5 bases and J 3 bases; nucleotides not matched to a gene: 3. Germline V gene data show CDR1 as DFQATT and CDR2 as SNEGSKA (reference sequence). The CDR3 runs to 13 residues. The CDR3 region has the DNA TGCAGTGCTCAGGGACAGGGGGTCTACGAGCAGTACTTC. It specifies CSAQGQGVYEQYF.

The rearrangement links TRBV18 to TRBJ2-3, with 11 bases identical to TRBD2. Trimming took 3 bases from V and 2 from J; bases not matched to a gene: 4. The V gene's germline CDR1 is KGHSH and CDR2 LQKENI. CDR3 length: 16 residues. CDR3 sequence (DNA): TGTGCCAGCTCACCCATAGCGGGAGGGACCACAGATACGCAGTATTTT. Its translation is CASSPIAGGTTDTQYF.

This clonotype was seen a few times. The V gene is TRBV20-1, the J gene TRBJ2-2; D is unresolved. The CDR3 runs 11 residues. CDR1 is DFQATT, CDR2 SNEGSKA, per germline (reference sequence). The V and J ends lost 5 bases and 6 bases respectively, with 7 bases between them. CDR3 bases: TGCAGTGCTCATAGAGCCGGGGAGCTGTTTTTT. It encodes CSAHRAGELFF.

This clonotype appeared a few times. This chain joins TRBV30 and TRBJ2-3; D not certain. The germline V gene encodes CDR1 GTSNPN and CDR2 SVGIG (reference sequence). The CDR3 is made up of 12 amino acids. The germline V and J ends were trimmed by 8 bases and 3 bases, with 12 bases remaining between them. The CDR3 DNA sequence: TGTGCCGGATCCTTACCTACAGATACGCAGTATTTT. Amino acids: CAGSLPTDTQYF.

This clonotype has a handful of counts. CDR3 residues: CASSLTSGITSWGEQFF. In DNA form, the CDR3 reads TGTGCCAGCAGCCTGACTAGCGGGATAACGTCGTGGGGTGAGCAGTTCTTC. The chain recombines TRBV28 with TRBJ2-1, with 11 bases lining up with TRBD2. Per the germline V gene, CDR1 is MDHEN and CDR2 is SYDVKM. V was clipped by 6 bases and J by 9 bases; unmatched bases: 16. CDR3 length: 17 amino acids.

V is TRBV9 and J is TRBJ2-1; 11 bases map to TRBD2. The germline gives CDR1 SGDLS, CDR2 YYNGEE. With V trimmed by 0 bases and J by 4 bases, 6 bases remained unmatched. The CDR3 spans 17 residues. The CDR3 DNA follows: TGTGCCAGCAGCGTAGGGGCTAGCGGGAGGACTTACAATGAGCAGTTCTTC. Translating gives CASSVGASGRTYNEQFF.

This clonotype was seen only a few times. The J gene is TRBJ2-1, the V gene TRBV5-1, with 12 bases matching TRBD2. This CDR3 has 15 amino acids. CDR1 is SGHRS, CDR2 YFSETQ, per germline. The ends lost 6 bases at V and 4 bases at J; junction bases unmatched: 5. As DNA, the CDR3 is TGCGCCAGCACCAACCTAGCGGGAGGGTACAATGAGCAGTTCTTC. This gives the protein CASTNLAGGYNEQFF. Full variable domain (rest looked up from reference TRBV5-1 and TRBJ2-1): KAGVTQTPRYLIKTRGQQVTLSCSPISGHRSVSWYQQTPGQGLQFLFEYFSETQRNKGNFPGRFSGRQFSNSRSEMNVSTLELGDSALYLCASTNLAGGYNEQFFGPGTRLTVL.

The sample holds a few counts of this clonotype. The chain has TRBV18 and TRBJ2-3, with D possibly matching TRBD2 (5 bases). This CDR3 region has 16 residues. The V gene's germline CDR1 is KGHSH and CDR2 LQKENI. The V and J ends lost 3 bases and 4 bases respectively, with 17 bases between them. CDR3 sequence reads: CASSPGLARVADTQYF. The CDR3 DNA is TGTGCCAGCTCACCTGGATTAGCGCGAGTGGCAGATACGCAGTATTTT.

This clonotype has only a few counts. The V call is TRBV18, the J call TRBJ2-2; 8 bases align to TRBD1. V shed 5 bases, J shed 4 bases, and the junction held 6 bases outside the gene matches. The CDR3 runs 15 residues. Germline V gene data show CDR1 as KGHSH and CDR2 as LQKENI. The CDR3 protein is CASSIQGVVTGELFF. The CDR3 DNA sequence: TGTGCCAGCTCAATACAGGGGGTCGTCACCGGGGAGCTGTTTTTT.

The chain links TRBV3-1 to TRBJ2-7; D possibly corresponds to TRBD2 (6 bases). CDR1 is LGHDT, CDR2 YNNKEL, per germline (reference sequence). The V end was cut by 1 base, the J end by 11 bases, with 15 bases between. This CDR3 contains 13 residues. As DNA, the CDR3 is TGTGCCAGCAGCCAAGCTGCGGGACGGGGAAAGTACTTC. Protein product: CASSQAAGRGKYF.

This clonotype occurred many times. The V call is TRBV5-5, the J call TRBJ2-2, with D unclear. This CDR3 comprises 14 residues. With 0 bases removed from V and 4 bases from J, the gap between germline ends came to 7 bases. The germline V gene encodes CDR1 SGHKS and CDR2 YYEKEE (reference sequence). Here the CDR3 reads CASSLVAGTGELFF. For the CDR3, the DNA is TGTGCCAGCAGCTTGGTGGCCGGCACCGGGGAGCTGTTTTTT.

V is TRBV7-9 and J is TRBJ2-1; D is unclear. The germline V gene encodes CDR1 SEHNR and CDR2 FQNEAQ (reference sequence). CDR3 size: 12 residues. The V gene lost 2 bases and the J gene lost 9 bases, with 8 bases spanning the gap. CDR3 loop: CASSLSVCEQFF. The CDR3 DNA is TGTGCCAGCAGCTTATCTGTCTGTGAGCAGTTCTTC. The full variable domain, with the rest looked up from reference TRBV7-9 and TRBJ2-1, is DTGVSQNPRHKITKRGQNVTFRCDPISEHNRLYWYRQTLGQGPEFLTYFQNEAQLEKSRLLSDRFSAERPKGSFSTLEIQRTEQGDSAMYLCASSLSVCEQFFGPGTRLTVL.

The chain links TRBV3-1 to TRBJ1-2, with D tentatively TRBD1 (5 bases). Trimming removed 4 bases at V and 4 bases at J, with 22 bases between. The germline V gene has CDR1 LGHDT and CDR2 YNNKEL (reference sequence). The CDR3 is 17 amino acids. The CDR3 sequence: CASSRPDRGEGIYGYTF. DNA for the CDR3: TGTGCCAGCAGCCGACCCGATCGTGGGGAGGGGATCTATGGCTACACCTTC.

The rearrangement uses TRBV5-1 and TRBJ2-7; no clear D. Germline V gene data show CDR1 as SGHRS and CDR2 as YFSETQ. The V end was cut by 4 bases, the J end by 0 bases, with 14 bases between. The CDR3 is made up of 15 amino acids. CDR3 protein: CASSPDRVNSYEQYF. CDR3 DNA sequence: TGCGCCAGCAGCCCGGATCGAGTCAACTCCTACGAGCAGTACTTC. Combining the CDR3 with reference TRBV5-1 and TRBJ2-7 gives the whole variable domain KAGVTQTPRYLIKTRGQQVTLSCSPISGHRSVSWYQQTPGQGLQFLFEYFSETQRNKGNFPGRFSGRQFSNSRSEMNVSTLELGDSALYLCASSPDRVNSYEQYFGPGTRLTVT.

The V call is TRBV12-3 or TRBV12-4, the J call TRBJ1-1, with D possibly being TRBD1 (5 bases). The V and J ends lost 3 bases and 4 bases respectively, with 15 bases between them. The CDR3 is 15 amino acids. The CDR3: CASSFNRRVGTEAFF. CDR3 DNA sequence: TGTGCCAGCAGTTTTAACAGGAGGGTGGGCACTGAAGCTTTCTTT.

This clonotype was counted only a few times. This rearrangement joins TRBV10-3 to TRBJ2-5; 9 nucleotides align to TRBD1. The V gene's germline CDR1 is ENHRY and CDR2 SYGVKD. V gave up 2 bases and J gave up 4 bases; unmatched junction bases: 11. This CDR3 has 17 amino acids. This chain's CDR3 is CAISEARGNRGRETQYF. The CDR3 nucleotides read TGTGCCATCAGTGAGGCCAGAGGGAACAGGGGGCGAGAGACCCAGTACTTC.

V is TRBV28 and J is TRBJ2-5; TRBD2 might be the D (6 bases). Trimming removed 6 bases from V and 5 bases from J, with 16 bases in between. The germline CDR1 and CDR2 sequences are MDHEN and SYDVKM. The CDR3 totals 14 residues. CDR3 DNA sequence: TGTGCCAGCAGGGGACTTTGGGCTGGGGAGACCCAGTACTTC. It encodes CASRGLWAGETQYF.

The V and J genes are TRBV27 and TRBJ1-1; 12 bases map to TRBD1. Looked up from germline, CDR1 is MNHEY and CDR2 is SMNVEV (reference sequence). The CDR3 contains 18 residues. Trimming at V came to 4 bases and at J to 1 base, leaving 10 bases not matched to a gene. In DNA form, the CDR3 reads TGTGCCAGCAGTTCGGTCCGGGACAGGGGGCCGACGAACACTGAAGCTTTCTTT. Its translation is CASSSVRDRGPTNTEAFF.

This chain's CDR3 is CASSLSTRSYNEQFF. The CDR3 nucleotides are TGCGCCAGCAGCTTGAGTACCCGCTCCTACAATGAGCAGTTCTTC. The rearrangement joins TRBV5-1 to TRBJ2-1, with D unclear. The CDR3 has 15 amino acids. V was trimmed by 1 base and J by 0 bases, leaving 8 bases between them. The germline CDR1 and CDR2 sequences are SGHRS and YFSETQ.

This clonotype appeared a few times. This chain uses TRBV7-8 with TRBJ1-2, with D unresolved. The CDR3 is 17 amino acids. CDR1 and CDR2 from the germline V gene are SGHVS and FQNEAQ. V lost 5 bases and J lost 6, with 25 bases in between. The CDR3 is CASSPIPGPYFLDGYTF. In nucleotides, the CDR3 is TGTGCCAGCAGCCCAATCCCCGGGCCCTACTTTTTGGATGGCTACACCTTC.